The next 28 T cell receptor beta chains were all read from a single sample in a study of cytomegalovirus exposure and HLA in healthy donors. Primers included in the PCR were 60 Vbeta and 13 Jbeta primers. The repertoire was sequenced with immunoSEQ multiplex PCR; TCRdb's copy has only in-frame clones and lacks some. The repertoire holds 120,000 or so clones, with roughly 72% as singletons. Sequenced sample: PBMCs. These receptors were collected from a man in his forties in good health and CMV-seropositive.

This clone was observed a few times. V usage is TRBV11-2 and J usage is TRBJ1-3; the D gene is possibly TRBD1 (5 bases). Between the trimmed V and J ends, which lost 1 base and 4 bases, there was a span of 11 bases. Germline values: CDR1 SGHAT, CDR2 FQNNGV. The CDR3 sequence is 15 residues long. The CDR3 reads CASSLVGEAGNTIYF. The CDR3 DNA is TGTGCCAGCAGCTTAGTAGGGGAAGCGGGAAACACCATATATTTT.

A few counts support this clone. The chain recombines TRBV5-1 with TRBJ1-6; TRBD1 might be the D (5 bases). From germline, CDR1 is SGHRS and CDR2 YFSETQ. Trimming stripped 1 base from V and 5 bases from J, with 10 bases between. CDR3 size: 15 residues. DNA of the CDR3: TGCGCCAGCAGCTTGTTGACAGCCGATAATTCACCCCTCCACTTT. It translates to CASSLLTADNSPLHF. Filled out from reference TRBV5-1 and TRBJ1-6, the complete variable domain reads KAGVTQTPRYLIKTRGQQVTLSCSPISGHRSVSWYQQTPGQGLQFLFEYFSETQRNKGNFPGRFSGRQFSNSRSEMNVSTLELGDSALYLCASSLLTADNSPLHFGNGTRLTVT.

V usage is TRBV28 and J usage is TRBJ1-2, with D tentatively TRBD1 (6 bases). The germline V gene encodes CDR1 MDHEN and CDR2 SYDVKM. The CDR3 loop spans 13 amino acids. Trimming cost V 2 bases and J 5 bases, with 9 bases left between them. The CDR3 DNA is TGTGCCAGCAGTTTAGTAGGGGGATATGGCTACACCTTC. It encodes CASSLVGGYGYTF.

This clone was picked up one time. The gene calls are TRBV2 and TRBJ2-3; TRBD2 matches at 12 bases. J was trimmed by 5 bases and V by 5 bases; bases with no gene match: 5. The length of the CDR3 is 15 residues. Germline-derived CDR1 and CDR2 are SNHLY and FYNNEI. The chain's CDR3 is CASSRTSGVGDTQYF. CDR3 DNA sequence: TGTGCCAGCAGTCGGACTAGCGGGGTCGGAGATACGCAGTATTTT.

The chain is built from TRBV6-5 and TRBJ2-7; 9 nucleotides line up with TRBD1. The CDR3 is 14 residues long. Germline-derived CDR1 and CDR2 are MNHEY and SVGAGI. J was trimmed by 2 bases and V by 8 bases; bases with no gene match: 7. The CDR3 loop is CASHGDRAPYEQYF. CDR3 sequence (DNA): TGTGCCAGCCACGGGGACAGGGCACCCTACGAGCAGTACTTC.

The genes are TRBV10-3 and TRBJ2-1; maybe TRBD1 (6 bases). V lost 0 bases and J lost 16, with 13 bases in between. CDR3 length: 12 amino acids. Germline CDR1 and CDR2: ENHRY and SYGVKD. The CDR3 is CAISESNRDPFF. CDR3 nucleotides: TGTGCCATCAGTGAGTCGAACAGGGATCCATTCTTC.

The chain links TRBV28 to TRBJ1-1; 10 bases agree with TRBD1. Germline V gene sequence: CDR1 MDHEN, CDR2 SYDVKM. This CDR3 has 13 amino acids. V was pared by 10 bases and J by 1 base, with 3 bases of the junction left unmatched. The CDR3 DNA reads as TGTGCCACGGACAGGGGGAAGAACACTGAAGCTTTCTTT. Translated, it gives CATDRGKNTEAFF.

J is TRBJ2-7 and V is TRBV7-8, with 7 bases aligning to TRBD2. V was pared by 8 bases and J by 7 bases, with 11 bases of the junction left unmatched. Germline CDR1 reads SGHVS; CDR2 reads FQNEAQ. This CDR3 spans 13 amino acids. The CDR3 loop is CASSSGGSGEQYF. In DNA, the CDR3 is TGTGCCAGCTCTTCCGGCGGGAGTGGTGAGCAGTACTTC.

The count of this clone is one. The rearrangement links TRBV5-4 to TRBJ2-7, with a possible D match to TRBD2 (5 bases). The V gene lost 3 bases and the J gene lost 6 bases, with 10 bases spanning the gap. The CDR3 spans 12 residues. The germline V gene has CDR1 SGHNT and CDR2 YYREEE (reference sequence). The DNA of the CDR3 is TGTGCCAGCAGCTCGGGATGGCGCGAGCAGTACTTC. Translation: CASSSGWREQYF.

The chain's CDR3 is CASSSRRGTEAFF. The CDR3 DNA sequence: TGTGCCAGCAGCTCCAGAAGGGGAACTGAAGCTTTCTTT. The chain links TRBV7-8 to TRBJ1-1; D is perhaps TRBD1 (5 bases). The CDR3 loop spans 13 amino acids. Per the germline V gene, CDR1 is SGHVS and CDR2 is FQNEAQ. Deletions cut 4 bases from V and 5 bases from J, with 11 bases between.

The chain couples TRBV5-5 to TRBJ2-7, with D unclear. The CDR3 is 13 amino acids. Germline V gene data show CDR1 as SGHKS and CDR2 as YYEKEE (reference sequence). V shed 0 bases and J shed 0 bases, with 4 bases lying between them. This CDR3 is CASSLVYSYEQYF. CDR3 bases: TGTGCCAGCAGCTTGGTCTACTCCTACGAGCAGTACTTC.

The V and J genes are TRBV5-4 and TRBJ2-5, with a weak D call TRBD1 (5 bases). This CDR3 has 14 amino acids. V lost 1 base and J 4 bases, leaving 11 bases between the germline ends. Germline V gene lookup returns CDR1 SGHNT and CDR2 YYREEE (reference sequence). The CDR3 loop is CASSLRLGVETQYF. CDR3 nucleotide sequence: TGTGCCAGCAGCTTGCGGTTAGGGGTAGAGACCCAGTACTTC.

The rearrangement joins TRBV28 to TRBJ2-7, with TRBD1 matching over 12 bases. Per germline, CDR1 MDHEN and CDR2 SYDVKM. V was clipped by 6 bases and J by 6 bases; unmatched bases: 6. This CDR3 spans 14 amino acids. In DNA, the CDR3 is TGTGCCAGCAGCCCGGGACAGGGGGCTGTCGAGCAGTACTTC. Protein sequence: CASSPGQGAVEQYF.

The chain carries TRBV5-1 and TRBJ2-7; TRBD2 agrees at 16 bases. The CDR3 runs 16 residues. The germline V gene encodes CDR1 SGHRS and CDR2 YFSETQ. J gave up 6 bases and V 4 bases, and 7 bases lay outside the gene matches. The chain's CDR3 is CASSAGTSGGAIEQYF. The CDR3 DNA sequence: TGCGCCAGCAGCGCGGGGACTAGCGGGGGGGCCATCGAGCAGTACTTC.

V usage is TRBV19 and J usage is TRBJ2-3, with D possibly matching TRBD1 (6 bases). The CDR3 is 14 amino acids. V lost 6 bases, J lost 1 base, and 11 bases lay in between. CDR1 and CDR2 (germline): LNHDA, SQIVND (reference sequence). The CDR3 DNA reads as TGTGCCAGTAGATCGGGACACCGCACAGATACGCAGTATTTT. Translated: CASRSGHRTDTQYF.

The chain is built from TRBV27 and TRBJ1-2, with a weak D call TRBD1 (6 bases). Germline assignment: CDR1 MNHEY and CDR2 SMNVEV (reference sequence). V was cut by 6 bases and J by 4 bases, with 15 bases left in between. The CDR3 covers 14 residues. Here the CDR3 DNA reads TGTGCCAGCAGACTAACAGGGACGAGCTATGGCTACACCTTC. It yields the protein CASRLTGTSYGYTF.

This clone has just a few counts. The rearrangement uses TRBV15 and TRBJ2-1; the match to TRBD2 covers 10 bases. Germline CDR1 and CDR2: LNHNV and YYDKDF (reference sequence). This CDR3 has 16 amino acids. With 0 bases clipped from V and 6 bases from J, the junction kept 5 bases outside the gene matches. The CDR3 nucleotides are TGTGCCACCAGCAGAGATAGGGCTAGCGGGAGCAATGAGCAGTTCTTC. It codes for CATSRDRASGSNEQFF.

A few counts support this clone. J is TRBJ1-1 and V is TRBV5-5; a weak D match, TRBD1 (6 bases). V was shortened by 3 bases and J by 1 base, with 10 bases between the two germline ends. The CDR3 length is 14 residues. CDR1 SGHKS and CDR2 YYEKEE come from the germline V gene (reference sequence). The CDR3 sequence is CASSSRDKNTEAFF. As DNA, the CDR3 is TGTGCCAGCAGCTCCCGGGACAAGAACACTGAAGCTTTCTTT.

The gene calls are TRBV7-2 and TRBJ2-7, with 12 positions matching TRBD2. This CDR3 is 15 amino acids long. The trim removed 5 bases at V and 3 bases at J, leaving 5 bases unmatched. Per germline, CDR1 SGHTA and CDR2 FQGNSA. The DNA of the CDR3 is TGTGCCAGCAGCCGTAGGACTAGCGGGGTCTACGAGCAGTACTTC. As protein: CASSRRTSGVYEQYF.

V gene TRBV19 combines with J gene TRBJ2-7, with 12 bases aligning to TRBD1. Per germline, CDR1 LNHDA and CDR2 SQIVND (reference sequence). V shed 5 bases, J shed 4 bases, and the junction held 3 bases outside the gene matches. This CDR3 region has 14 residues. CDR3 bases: TGTGCCAGTAGTCGGGGACAGGGGGCGTACGAGCAGTACTTC. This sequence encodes CASSRGQGAYEQYF.

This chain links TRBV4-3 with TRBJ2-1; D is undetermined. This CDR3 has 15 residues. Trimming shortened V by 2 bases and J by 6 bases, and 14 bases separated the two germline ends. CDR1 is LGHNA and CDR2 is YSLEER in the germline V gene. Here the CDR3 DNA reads TGCGCCAGCAGCCAACTGGCCGTGTCTTTCAATGAGCAGTTCTTC. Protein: CASSQLAVSFNEQFF.

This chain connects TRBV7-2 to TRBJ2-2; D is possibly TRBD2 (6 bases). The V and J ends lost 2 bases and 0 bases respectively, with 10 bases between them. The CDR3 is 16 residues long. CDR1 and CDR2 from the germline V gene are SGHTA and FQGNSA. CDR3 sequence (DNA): TGTGCCAGCAGCTTACACGGCGGGGCGAACACCGGGGAGCTGTTTTTT. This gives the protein CASSLHGGANTGELFF.

The CDR3, as DNA: TGTGCCAGCAGCTTGGGGACAGTAATGAGCAATCAGCCCCAGCATTTT. As protein: CASSLGTVMSNQPQHF. The chain couples TRBV5-6 to TRBJ1-5; D possibly corresponds to TRBD1 (6 bases). CDR1 is SGHDT, CDR2 YYEEEE, per germline. The CDR3 sequence is 16 residues long. The V end lost 0 bases, the J end lost 1 base, and 11 bases lay between the germline ends.

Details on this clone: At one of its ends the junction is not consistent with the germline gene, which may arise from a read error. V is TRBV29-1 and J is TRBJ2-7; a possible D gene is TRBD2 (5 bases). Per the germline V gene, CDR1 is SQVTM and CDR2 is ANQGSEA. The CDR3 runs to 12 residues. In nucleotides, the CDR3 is TGCAGCGTGGCGGACTTAACCTACGGGCAGTACTTC. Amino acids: CSVADLTYGQYF.

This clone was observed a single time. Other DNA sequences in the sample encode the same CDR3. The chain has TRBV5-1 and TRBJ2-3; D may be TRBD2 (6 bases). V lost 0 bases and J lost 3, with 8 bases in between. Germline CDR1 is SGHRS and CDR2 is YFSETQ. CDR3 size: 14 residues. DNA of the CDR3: TGCGCCAGCAGCTTGGCCCTAGCGACAGATACGCAGTATTTT. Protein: CASSLALATDTQYF.

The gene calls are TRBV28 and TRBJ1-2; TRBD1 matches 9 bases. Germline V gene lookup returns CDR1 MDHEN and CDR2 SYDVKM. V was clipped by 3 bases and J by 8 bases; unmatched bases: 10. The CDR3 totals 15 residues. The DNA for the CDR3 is TGTGCCAGCAGTTTTGACTCGGGACAGGGTTTAGGCTACACCTTC. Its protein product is CASSFDSGQGLGYTF.

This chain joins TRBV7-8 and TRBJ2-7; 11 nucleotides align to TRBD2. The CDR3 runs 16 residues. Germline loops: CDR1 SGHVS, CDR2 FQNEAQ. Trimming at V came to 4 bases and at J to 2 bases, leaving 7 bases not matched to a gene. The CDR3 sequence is CASSSDDSGRAYEQYF. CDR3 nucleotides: TGTGCCAGCAGCTCGGACGATAGCGGGAGGGCCTACGAGCAGTACTTC.

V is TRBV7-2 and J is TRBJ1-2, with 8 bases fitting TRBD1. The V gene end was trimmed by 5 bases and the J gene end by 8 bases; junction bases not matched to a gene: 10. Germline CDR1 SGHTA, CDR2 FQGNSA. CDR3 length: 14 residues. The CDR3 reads CASSMTGVPYGYTF. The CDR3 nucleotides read TGTGCCAGCAGCATGACAGGGGTTCCCTACGGCTACACCTTC. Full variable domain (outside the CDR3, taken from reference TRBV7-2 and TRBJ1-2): GAGVSQSPSNKVTEKGKDVELRCDPISGHTALYWYRQSLGQGLEFLIYFQGNSAPDKSGLPSDRFSAERTGGSVSTLTIQRTQQEDSAVYLCASSMTGVPYGYTFGSGTRLTVV.